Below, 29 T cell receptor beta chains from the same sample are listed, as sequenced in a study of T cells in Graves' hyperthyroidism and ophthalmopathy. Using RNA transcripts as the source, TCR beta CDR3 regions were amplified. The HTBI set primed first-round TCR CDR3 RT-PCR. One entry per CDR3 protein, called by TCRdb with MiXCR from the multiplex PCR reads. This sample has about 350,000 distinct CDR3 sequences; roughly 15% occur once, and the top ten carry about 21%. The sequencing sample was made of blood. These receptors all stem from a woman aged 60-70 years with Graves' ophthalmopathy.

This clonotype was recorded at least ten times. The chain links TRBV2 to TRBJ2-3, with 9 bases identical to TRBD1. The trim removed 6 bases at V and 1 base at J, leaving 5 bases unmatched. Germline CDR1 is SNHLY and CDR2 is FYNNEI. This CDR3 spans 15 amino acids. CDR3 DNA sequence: TGTGCCAGCAGGGGGTGGGACAGGGGCACAGATACGCAGTATTTT. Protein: CASRGWDRGTDTQYF.

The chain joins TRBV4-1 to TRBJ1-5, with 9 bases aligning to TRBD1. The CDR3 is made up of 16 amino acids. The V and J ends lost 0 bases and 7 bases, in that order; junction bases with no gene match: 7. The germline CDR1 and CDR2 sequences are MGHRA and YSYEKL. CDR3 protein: CASSQDERTGGQPQHF. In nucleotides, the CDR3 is TGCGCCAGCAGCCAAGACGAACGAACAGGGGGCCAGCCCCAGCATTTT.

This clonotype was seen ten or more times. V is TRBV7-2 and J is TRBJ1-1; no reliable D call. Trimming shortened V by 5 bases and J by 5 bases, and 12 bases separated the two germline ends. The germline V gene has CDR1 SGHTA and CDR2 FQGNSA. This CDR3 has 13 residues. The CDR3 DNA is TGTGCCAGCAGCCATGAACGTGGAACTGAAGCTTTCTTT. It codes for CASSHERGTEAFF.

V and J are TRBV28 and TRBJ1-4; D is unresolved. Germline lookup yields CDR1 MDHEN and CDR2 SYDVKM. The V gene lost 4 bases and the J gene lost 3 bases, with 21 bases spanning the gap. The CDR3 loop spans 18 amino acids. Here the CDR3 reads CASSSPRDLATSNEKLFF. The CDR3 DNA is TGTGCCAGCAGTTCCCCTAGGGATCTGGCAACGTCTAATGAAAAACTGTTTTTT.

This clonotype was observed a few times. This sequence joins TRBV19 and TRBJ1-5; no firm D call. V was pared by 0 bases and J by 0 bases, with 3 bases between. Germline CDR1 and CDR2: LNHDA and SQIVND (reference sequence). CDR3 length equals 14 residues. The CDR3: CASSIDHSNQPQHF. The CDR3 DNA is TGTGCCAGTAGTATAGATCATAGCAATCAGCCCCAGCATTTT.

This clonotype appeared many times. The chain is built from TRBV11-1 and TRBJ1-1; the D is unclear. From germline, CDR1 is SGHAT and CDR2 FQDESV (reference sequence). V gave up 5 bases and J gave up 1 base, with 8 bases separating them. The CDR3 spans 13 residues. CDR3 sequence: CASSVWTNTEAFF. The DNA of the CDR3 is TGTGCCAGCAGCGTCTGGACGAACACTGAAGCTTTCTTT.

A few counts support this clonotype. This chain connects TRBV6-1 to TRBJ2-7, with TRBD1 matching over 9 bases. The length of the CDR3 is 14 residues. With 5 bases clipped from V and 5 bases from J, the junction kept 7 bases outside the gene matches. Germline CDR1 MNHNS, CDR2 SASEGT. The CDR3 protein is CASSPRTGVNEQYF. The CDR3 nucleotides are TGTGCCAGCAGTCCCAGGACAGGGGTTAACGAGCAGTACTTC.

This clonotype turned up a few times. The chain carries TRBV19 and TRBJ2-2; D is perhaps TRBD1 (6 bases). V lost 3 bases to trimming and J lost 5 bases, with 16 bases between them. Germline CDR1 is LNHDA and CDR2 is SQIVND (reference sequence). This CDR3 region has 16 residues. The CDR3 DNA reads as TGTGCCAGTAGTATGCGGCAGGGGCTTCCGACCGGGGAGCTGTTTTTT. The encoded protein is CASSMRQGLPTGELFF.

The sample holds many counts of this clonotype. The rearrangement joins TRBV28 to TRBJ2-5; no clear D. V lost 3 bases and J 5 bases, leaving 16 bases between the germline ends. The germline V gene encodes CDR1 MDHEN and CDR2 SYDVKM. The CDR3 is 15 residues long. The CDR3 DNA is TGTGCCAGCAGTTTTTACCCCCCGGCTCGCGAGACCCAGTACTTC. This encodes CASSFYPPARETQYF.

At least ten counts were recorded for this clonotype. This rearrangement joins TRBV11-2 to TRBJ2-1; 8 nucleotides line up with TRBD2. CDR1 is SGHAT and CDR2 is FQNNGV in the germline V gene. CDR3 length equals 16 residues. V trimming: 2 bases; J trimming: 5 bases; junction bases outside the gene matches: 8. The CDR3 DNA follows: TGTGCCAGCAGCTTACTTAGCGGGACTATTGACAATGAGCAGTTCTTC. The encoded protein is CASSLLSGTIDNEQFF. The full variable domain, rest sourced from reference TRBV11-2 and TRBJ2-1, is EAGVAQSPRYKIIEKRQSVAFWCNPISGHATLYWYQQILGQGPKLLIQFQNNGVVDDSQLPKDRFSAERLKGVDSTLKIQPAKLEDSAVYLCASSLLSGTIDNEQFFGPGTRLTVL.

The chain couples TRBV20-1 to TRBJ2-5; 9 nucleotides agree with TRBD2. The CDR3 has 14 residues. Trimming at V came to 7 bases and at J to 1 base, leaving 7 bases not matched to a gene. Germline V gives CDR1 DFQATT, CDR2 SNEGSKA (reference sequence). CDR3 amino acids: CSVGAAGGQETQYF. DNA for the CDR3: TGCAGTGTAGGGGCAGCGGGAGGCCAAGAGACCCAGTACTTC.

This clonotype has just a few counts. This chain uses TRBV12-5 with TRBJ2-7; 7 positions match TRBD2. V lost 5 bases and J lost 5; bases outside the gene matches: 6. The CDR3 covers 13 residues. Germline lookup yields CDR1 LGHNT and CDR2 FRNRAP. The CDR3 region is CASGPPAGDEQYF. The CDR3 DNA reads TGTGCTAGTGGTCCCCCTGCGGGGGACGAGCAGTACTTC.

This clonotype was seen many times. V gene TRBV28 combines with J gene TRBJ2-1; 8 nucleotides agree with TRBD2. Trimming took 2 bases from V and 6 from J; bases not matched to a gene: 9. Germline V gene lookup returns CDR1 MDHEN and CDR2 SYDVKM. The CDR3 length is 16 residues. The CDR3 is CASSLVGRASGNEQFF. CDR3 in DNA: TGTGCCAGCAGTTTAGTCGGGAGGGCCTCGGGCAATGAGCAGTTCTTC.

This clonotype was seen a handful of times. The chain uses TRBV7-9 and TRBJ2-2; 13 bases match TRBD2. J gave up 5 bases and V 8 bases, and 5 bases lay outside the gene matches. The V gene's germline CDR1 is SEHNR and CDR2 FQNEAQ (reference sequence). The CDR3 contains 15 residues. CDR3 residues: CASAGTSGMTGELFF. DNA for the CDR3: TGTGCCAGCGCCGGGACTAGCGGGATGACCGGGGAGCTGTTTTTT.

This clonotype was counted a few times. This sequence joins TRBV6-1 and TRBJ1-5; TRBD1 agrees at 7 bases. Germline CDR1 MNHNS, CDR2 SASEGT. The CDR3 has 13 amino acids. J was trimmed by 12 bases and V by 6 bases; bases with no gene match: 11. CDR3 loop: CASRRQGEGVQHF. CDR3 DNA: TGTGCCAGCAGACGACAGGGAGAGGGGGTCCAGCATTTT.

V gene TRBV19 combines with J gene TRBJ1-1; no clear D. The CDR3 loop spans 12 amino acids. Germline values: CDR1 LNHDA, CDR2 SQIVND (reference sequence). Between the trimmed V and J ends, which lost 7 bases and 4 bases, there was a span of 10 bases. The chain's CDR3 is CASTDPATEAFF. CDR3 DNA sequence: TGTGCCAGTACTGACCCTGCCACTGAAGCTTTCTTT.

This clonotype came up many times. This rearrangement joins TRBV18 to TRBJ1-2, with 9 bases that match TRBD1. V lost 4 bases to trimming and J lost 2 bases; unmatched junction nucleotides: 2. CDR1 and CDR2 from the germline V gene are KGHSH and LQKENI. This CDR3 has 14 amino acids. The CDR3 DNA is TGTGCCAGCTCACGGGACAGGGACAACTATGGCTACACCTTC. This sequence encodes CASSRDRDNYGYTF.

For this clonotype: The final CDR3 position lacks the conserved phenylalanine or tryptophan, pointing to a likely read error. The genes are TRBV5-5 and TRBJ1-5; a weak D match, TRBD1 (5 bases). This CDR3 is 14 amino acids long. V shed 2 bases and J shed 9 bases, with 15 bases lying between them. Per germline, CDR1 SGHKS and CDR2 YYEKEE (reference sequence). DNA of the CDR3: TGTGCCAGCAGCTTAGGCGGGGACTTGAGGCCCCAGCATCTT. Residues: CASSLGGDLRPQHL.

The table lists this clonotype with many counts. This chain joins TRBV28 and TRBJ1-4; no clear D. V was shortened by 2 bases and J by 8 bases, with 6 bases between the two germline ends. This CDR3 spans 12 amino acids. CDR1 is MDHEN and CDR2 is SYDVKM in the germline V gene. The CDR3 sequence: CASSLVGEKLFF. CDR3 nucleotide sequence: TGTGCCAGCAGTTTAGTGGGGGAAAAACTGTTTTTT.

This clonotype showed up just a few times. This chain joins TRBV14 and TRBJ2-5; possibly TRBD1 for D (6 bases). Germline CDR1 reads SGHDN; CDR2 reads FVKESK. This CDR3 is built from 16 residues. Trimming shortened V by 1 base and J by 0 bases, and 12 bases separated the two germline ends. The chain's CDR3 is CASSQGRTVYQETQYF. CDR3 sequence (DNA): TGTGCCAGCAGCCAAGGGCGGACAGTGTACCAAGAGACCCAGTACTTC.

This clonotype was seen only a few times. The CDR3 DNA reads as TGTGCCAGCAGCCAACCCGGGAGAATGGGCAATGAGCAGTTCTTC. Protein: CASSQPGRMGNEQFF. The chain has TRBV3-1 and TRBJ2-1, with D possibly being TRBD2 (6 bases). This CDR3 region has 15 residues. Trimming pared 2 bases from V and 6 bases from J, leaving 14 bases between. Germline CDR1 reads LGHDT; CDR2 reads YNNKEL (reference sequence).

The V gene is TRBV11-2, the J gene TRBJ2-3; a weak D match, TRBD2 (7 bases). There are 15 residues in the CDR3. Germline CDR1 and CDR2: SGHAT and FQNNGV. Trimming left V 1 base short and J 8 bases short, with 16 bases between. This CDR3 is CASSLVGGLRSTQYF. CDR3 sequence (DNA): TGTGCCAGCAGCTTAGTAGGGGGACTAAGAAGTACGCAGTATTTT.

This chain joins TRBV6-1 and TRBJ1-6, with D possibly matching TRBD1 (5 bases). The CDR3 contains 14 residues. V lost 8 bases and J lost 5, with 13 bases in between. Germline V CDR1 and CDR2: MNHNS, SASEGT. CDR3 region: CASAEGRDNSPLHF. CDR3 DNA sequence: TGTGCCAGCGCCGAGGGACGGGATAATTCACCCCTCCACTTT.

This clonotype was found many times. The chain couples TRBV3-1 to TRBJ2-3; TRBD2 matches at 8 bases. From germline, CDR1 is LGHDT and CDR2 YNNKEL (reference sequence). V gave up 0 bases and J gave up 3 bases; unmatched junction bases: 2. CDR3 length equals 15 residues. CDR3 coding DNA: TGTGCCAGCAGCCAAGACGGGAGGGCGACAGATACGCAGTATTTT. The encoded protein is CASSQDGRATDTQYF.

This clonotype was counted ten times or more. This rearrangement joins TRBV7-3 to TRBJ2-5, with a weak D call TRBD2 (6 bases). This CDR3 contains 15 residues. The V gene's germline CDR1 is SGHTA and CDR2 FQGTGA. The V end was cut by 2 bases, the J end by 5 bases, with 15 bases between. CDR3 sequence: CASSLSAGKGETQYF. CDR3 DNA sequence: TGTGCCAGCAGCTTATCCGCGGGAAAGGGTGAGACCCAGTACTTC.

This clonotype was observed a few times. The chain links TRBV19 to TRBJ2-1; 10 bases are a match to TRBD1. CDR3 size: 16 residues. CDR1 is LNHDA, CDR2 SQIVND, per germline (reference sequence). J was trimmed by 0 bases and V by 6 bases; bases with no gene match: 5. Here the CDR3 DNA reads TGTGCCAGTAGACGGGACAGGGGAAGCTCCTACAATGAGCAGTTCTTC. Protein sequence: CASRRDRGSSYNEQFF.

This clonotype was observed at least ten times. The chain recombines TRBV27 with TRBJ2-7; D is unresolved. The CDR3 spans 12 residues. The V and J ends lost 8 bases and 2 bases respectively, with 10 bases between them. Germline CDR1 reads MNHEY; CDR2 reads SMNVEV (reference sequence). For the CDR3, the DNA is TGTGCCAGCTCCCTTGCGGCCTACGAGCAGTACTTC. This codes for CASSLAAYEQYF.

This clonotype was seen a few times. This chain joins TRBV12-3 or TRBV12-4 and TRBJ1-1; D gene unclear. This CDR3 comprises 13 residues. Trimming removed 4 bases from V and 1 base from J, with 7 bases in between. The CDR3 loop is CASSSPPNTEAFF. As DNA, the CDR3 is TGTGCCAGCAGTTCCCCTCCGAACACTGAAGCTTTCTTT.

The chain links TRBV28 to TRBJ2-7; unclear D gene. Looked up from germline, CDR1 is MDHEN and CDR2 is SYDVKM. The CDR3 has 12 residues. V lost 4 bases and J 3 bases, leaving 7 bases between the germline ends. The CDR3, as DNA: TGTGCCAGCAGTTCTTACAACTACGAGCAGTACTTC. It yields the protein CASSSYNYEQYF.